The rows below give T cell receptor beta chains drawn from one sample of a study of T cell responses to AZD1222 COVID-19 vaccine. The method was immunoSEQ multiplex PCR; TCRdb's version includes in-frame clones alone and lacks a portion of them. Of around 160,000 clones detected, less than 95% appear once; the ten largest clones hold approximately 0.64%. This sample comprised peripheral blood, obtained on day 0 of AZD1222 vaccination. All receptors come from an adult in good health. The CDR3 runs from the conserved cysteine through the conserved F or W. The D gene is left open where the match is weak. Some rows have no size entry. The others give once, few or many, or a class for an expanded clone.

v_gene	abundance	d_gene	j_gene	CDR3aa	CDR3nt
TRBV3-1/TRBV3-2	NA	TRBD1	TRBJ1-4	CASSQEGDRVNEKLFF	TGTGCCAGCAGCCAAGAAGGGGACAGGGTGAATGAAAAACTGTTTTTT
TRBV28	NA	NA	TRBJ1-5	CASSLIGRANQPQHF	TGTGCCAGCAGTTTAATAGGCAGGGCCAATCAGCCCCAGCATTTT
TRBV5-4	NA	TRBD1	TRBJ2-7	CASSQDRGQLSHEQYF	TGTGCCAGCAGCCAGGACAGGGGGCAATTAAGTCACGAGCAGTACTTC
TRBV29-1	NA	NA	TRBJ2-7	CSATGGQTYEQYF	TGCAGCGCCACAGGCGGACAAACCTACGAGCAGTACTTC
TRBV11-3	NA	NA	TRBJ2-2	CASSLVGGGTGELFF	TGTGCCAGCAGCTTAGTCGGGGGAGGAACCGGGGAGCTGTTTTTT
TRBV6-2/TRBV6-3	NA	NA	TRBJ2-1	CASGLGSGSEQFF	TGTGCCAGCGGCCTGGGGAGCGGGTCTGAGCAGTTCTTC
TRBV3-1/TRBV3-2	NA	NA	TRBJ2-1	CASSQPSPGRGSNEQFF	TGTGCCAGCAGCCAACCTTCCCCGGGAAGGGGTAGCAATGAGCAGTTCTTC
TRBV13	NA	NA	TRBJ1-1	CASSRGTATEAFF	TGTGCCAGCAGCCGCGGGACGGCCACTGAAGCTTTCTTT
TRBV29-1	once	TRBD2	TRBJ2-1	CSVAGTSGFISSYNEQFF	TGCAGCGTTGCCGGGACTAGCGGATTTATTAGCTCCTACAATGAGCAGTTCTTC
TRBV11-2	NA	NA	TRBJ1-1	CASSLWSQGLGTEAFF	TGTGCCAGCAGCTTATGGAGTCAGGGGTTAGGCACTGAAGCTTTCTTT
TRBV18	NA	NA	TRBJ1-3	CASSQQGSGSGNTIYF	TGTGCCAGCTCACAGCAGGGTTCCGGCTCTGGAAACACCATATATTTT
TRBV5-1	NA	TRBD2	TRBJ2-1	CASSPSSGRRNEQFF	TGCGCCAGCAGCCCTTCGAGCGGGAGGAGGAATGAGCAGTTCTTC
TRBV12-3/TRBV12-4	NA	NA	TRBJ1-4	CASSFQGVKLFF	TGTGCCAGCAGTTTCCAAGGGGTAAAACTGTTTTTT
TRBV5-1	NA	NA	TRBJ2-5	CASSFKGGQETQYF	TGCGCCAGCAGCTTCAAGGGGGGACAAGAGACCCAGTACTTC
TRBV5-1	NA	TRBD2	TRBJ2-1	CASRTSVAGGYEQFF	TGCGCCAGTAGGACATCTGTGGCGGGAGGGTATGAGCAGTTCTTC
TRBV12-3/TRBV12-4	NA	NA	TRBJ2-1	CASRRMPNEQFF	TGTGCCAGCAGACGGATGCCCAATGAGCAGTTCTTC
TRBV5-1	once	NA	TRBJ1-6	CASSLAPAGENSPLHF	TGCGCCAGCAGCTTGGCCCCAGCAGGGGAGAATTCACCCCTCCACTTT
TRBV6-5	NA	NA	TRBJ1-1	CASQRGATEAFF	TGTGCCAGCCAGAGGGGTGCCACTGAAGCTTTCTTT
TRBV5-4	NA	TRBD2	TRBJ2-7	CASSPRTGLAAEGEQYF	TGTGCCAGCAGCCCACGGACCGGACTAGCGGCCGAGGGCGAGCAGTACTTC
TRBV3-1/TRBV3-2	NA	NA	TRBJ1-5	CASSQEGGNQPQHF	TGTGCCAGCAGCCAAGAAGGAGGAAATCAGCCCCAGCATTTT
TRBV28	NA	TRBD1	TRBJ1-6	CASSLQGGISPLHF	TGTGCCAGCAGTTTACAGGGGGGCATTTCACCCCTCCACTTT
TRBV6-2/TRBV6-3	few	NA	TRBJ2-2	CASSYSEIGAGELFF	TGTGCCAGCAGTTACTCGGAGATTGGGGCCGGGGAGCTGTTTTTT
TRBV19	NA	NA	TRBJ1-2	CASLIIQGTGYGYTF	TGTGCCAGTCTCATCATCCAGGGGACGGGGTATGGCTACACCTTC
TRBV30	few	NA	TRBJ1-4	CAWSRRTNEKLFF	TGTGCCTGGAGTCGCCGTACTAATGAAAAACTGTTTTTT
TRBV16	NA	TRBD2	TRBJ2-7	CASSQPSGRTYEQYF	TGTGCCAGCAGCCAACCTAGCGGGAGGACTTACGAGCAGTACTTC